The 20 T cell receptor beta chains reported below all come from one sample, sequenced in a study of OX40 agonist ivuxolimab in advanced cancers. Generated by immunoSEQ multiplex PCR, the TCRdb table keeps only in-frame clones and is missing some. The data hold more than 11,000 clones, with 80% observed a single time. Source: CD4+ or CD8+ T cells sorted from blood, taken in a trial of the OX40 agonist ivuxolimab. All receptors come from an adult with an advanced solid tumor such as melanoma, head and neck, liver or kidney cancer.

In nucleotides, the CDR3 is TGCGCCAGCAGCCAAGATTCGGATAGCAATCAGCCCCAGCATTTT. Translation: CASSQDSDSNQPQHF. The chain recombines TRBV4-3 with TRBJ1-5; D call uncertain. This CDR3 comprises 15 residues. Germline CDR1 and CDR2: LGHNA and YSLEER. Trimming took off 0 bases at V and 0 bases at J, with 6 bases between the two ends.

This rearrangement joins TRBV5-8 to TRBJ2-7; D not certain. This CDR3 is 15 amino acids long. Trimming removed 0 bases from V and 0 bases from J, with 10 bases in between. Germline V gene sequence: CDR1 SGHTS, CDR2 YDEGEE. This CDR3 reads CASSLGHQSSYEQYF. CDR3 bases: TGTGCCAGCAGCTTGGGACACCAGAGCTCCTACGAGCAGTACTTC.

By sample fraction, this clone is medium-sized. The genes are TRBV27 and TRBJ2-7; 9 nucleotides line up with TRBD2. This CDR3 spans 16 amino acids. Germline CDR1 reads MNHEY; CDR2 reads SMNVEV (reference sequence). V was clipped by 2 bases and J by 5 bases; unmatched bases: 10. Here the CDR3 DNA reads TGTGCCAGCAGTTTAGTTTCCAGCGGGAGGAACCACGAGCAGTACTTC. This translates into CASSLVSSGRNHEQYF.

J is TRBJ2-7 and V is TRBV5-4, with D maybe TRBD2 (6 bases). This CDR3 spans 13 amino acids. Trimming left V 6 bases short and J 3 bases short, with 13 bases between. CDR1 is SGHNT, CDR2 YYREEE, per germline (reference sequence). This CDR3 reads CASTPGGNYEQYF. Here the CDR3 DNA reads TGTGCCAGCACCCCCGGGGGAAACTACGAGCAGTACTTC.

The CDR3 sequence: CASSFPRIGGGREQYF. CDR3 sequence (DNA): TGTGCCAGCAGTTTCCCGCGGATTGGGGGGGGGCGCGAGCAGTACTTC. V gene TRBV28 combines with J gene TRBJ2-7, with D perhaps matching TRBD2 (7 bases). Germline CDR1 is MDHEN and CDR2 is SYDVKM. V was trimmed by 3 bases and J by 6 bases, leaving 21 bases between them. The CDR3 extends over 16 amino acids.

The CDR3: CASSQDRERAEAFF. DNA of the CDR3: TGCGCCAGCAGCCAGGACAGGGAAAGGGCTGAAGCTTTCTTT. This rearrangement joins TRBV5-1 to TRBJ1-1; 8 nucleotides line up with TRBD1. This CDR3 comprises 14 residues. Trimming at V came to 4 bases and at J to 6 bases, leaving 8 bases not matched to a gene. Per germline, CDR1 SGHRS and CDR2 YFSETQ.

This clone is labeled as medium-sized. This sequence joins TRBV2 and TRBJ2-7; no clear D gene. CDR3 length: 12 amino acids. Germline V lookup: CDR1 SNHLY, CDR2 FYNNEI. The germline V and J ends were trimmed by 8 bases and 4 bases, with 12 bases remaining between them. CDR3 sequence reads: CASYYYTYEQYF. DNA for the CDR3: TGTGCCAGCTACTACTATACTTACGAGCAGTACTTC. Filled out from reference TRBV2 and TRBJ2-7, the complete variable domain reads EPEVTQTPSHQVTQMGQEVILRCVPISNHLYFYWYRQILGQKVEFLVSFYNNEISEKSEIFDDQFSVERPDGSNFTLKIRSTKLEDSAMYFCASYYYTYEQYFGPGTRLTVT.

V and J are TRBV29-1 and TRBJ2-7, with a weak D call TRBD2 (6 bases). The CDR3 spans 15 residues. CDR1 and CDR2 from the germline V gene are SQVTM and ANQGSEA. V dropped 4 bases and J dropped 2 bases, with 18 bases sitting between them. This chain's CDR3 is CSVAGVFGGTYEQYF. DNA of the CDR3: TGCAGCGTTGCGGGGGTCTTTGGAGGAACCTACGAGCAGTACTTC.

The gene calls are TRBV7-9 and TRBJ2-5; no reliable D call. There are 14 residues in the CDR3. Deletions cut 5 bases from V and 5 bases from J, with 15 bases between. Germline V gene data show CDR1 as SEHNR and CDR2 as FQNEAQ (reference sequence). The CDR3 region has the DNA TGTGCCAGCAGCCCTAGGGTGGGGATGGAGACCCAGTACTTC. Its protein product is CASSPRVGMETQYF.

The sample holds a few counts of this clone. CDR3 in DNA: TGTGCCAGTCCCAGGGGGCGTAAAACTGAAGCTTTCTTT. Its translation is CASPRGRKTEAFF. The rearrangement uses TRBV19 and TRBJ1-1; 8 bases map to TRBD1. CDR3 length: 13 amino acids. V was clipped by 8 bases and J by 5 bases; unmatched bases: 7. CDR1 and CDR2 from the germline V gene are LNHDA and SQIVND (reference sequence).

The rearrangement joins TRBV2 to TRBJ2-3; 10 bases are a match to TRBD2. The J segment lost 0 bases and the V segment lost 2 bases, leaving 8 bases of the junction unmatched. The CDR3 length is 18 residues. CDR1 and CDR2 from the germline V gene are SNHLY and FYNNEI. The CDR3 coding sequence is TGTGCCAGCAGTGAATTCCACCTACTAGCGGGGAGCACAGATACGCAGTATTTT. Encoded protein: CASSEFHLLAGSTDTQYF.

The V call is TRBV5-1, the J call TRBJ2-1; D is possibly TRBD1 (6 bases). The CDR3 runs to 16 residues. Trimming removed 3 bases at V and 2 bases at J, with 15 bases between. CDR1 is SGHRS, CDR2 YFSETQ, per germline. The CDR3 DNA reads TGCGCCAGCAGCTCGAGGTACCGGGACACCTACAATGAGCAGTTCTTC. Encoded protein: CASSSRYRDTYNEQFF.

This chain connects TRBV7-9 to TRBJ2-5, with 7 bases identical to TRBD2. Germline lookup yields CDR1 SEHNR and CDR2 FQNEAQ (reference sequence). V dropped 2 bases and J dropped 1; count of bases not matched to a gene: 4. There are 15 residues in the CDR3. CDR3 loop: CASSLMAGVQETQYF. The DNA for the CDR3 is TGTGCCAGCAGCTTAATGGCGGGAGTCCAAGAGACCCAGTACTTC. The complete variable domain, with remaining parts taken from reference TRBV7-9 and TRBJ2-5, reads DTGVSQNPRHKITKRGQNVTFRCDPISEHNRLYWYRQTLGQGPEFLTYFQNEAQLEKSRLLSDRFSAERPKGSFSTLEIQRTEQGDSAMYLCASSLMAGVQETQYFGPGTRLLVL.

The genes are TRBV7-6 and TRBJ2-1, with 8 bases identical to TRBD1. The CDR3 has 17 amino acids. The V segment lost 5 bases and the J segment 3 bases; nucleotides outside the gene matches: 12. Looked up from germline, CDR1 is SGHVS and CDR2 is FNYEAQ. In nucleotides, the CDR3 is TGTGCCAGCAGCCCTAACCCACAGGGGGAGTACTACAATGAGCAGTTCTTC. Its protein is CASSPNPQGEYYNEQFF.

This clone turned up a few times. The V and J genes are TRBV7-2 and TRBJ2-3; D is possibly TRBD1 or TRBD2 (7 bases each). CDR1 and CDR2 from the germline V gene are SGHTA and FQGNSA. The V and J ends lost 5 bases and 3 bases respectively, with 15 bases between them. The CDR3 has 15 amino acids. Here the CDR3 DNA reads TGTGCCAGCAGCGCAAATCAGGGGGGGACAGATACGCAGTATTTT. As protein: CASSANQGGTDTQYF.

This clone was recorded once. The V and J genes are TRBV7-6 and TRBJ2-7; 7 bases are shared with TRBD2. CDR1 and CDR2 (germline): SGHVS, FNYEAQ. The CDR3 runs to 14 residues. V lost 3 bases to trimming and J lost 6 bases; unmatched junction nucleotides: 8. CDR3 nucleotide sequence: TGTGCCAGCAGCTTGGGTGCGGGAGTGAGCGAGCAGTACTTC. Its protein is CASSLGAGVSEQYF.

V usage is TRBV27 and J usage is TRBJ2-7; 7 bases line up with TRBD2. Per the germline V gene, CDR1 is MNHEY and CDR2 is SMNVEV (reference sequence). The V and J ends lost 7 bases and 0 bases, in that order; junction bases with no gene match: 12. The CDR3 totals 16 residues. The DNA for the CDR3 is TGTGCCAGCACCCTTGTGGGCGGGAGTACCTCCTACGAGCAGTACTTC. Amino acids: CASTLVGGSTSYEQYF.

The chain uses TRBV13 and TRBJ2-4, with 8 positions matching TRBD1. From germline, CDR1 is PRHDT and CDR2 FYEKMQ (reference sequence). Unmatched junction bases numbered 8, after V lost 2 bases and J lost 11 bases. The CDR3 covers 14 residues. CDR3 nucleotides: TGTGCCAGCAGCTTACGGCAGGGGGCTGGGGTTCAGTACTTC. Amino acid sequence: CASSLRQGAGVQYF.

In DNA, the CDR3 is TGTGCCAGCTCACCGGGTACTCCTTCCTACGAGCAGTACTTC. Translating gives CASSPGTPSYEQYF. V usage is TRBV18 and J usage is TRBJ2-7; D remains ambiguous. Trimming took 3 bases from V and 1 from J, leaving 10 bases between them. This CDR3 is built from 14 residues. Germline V gene sequence: CDR1 KGHSH, CDR2 LQKENI.

A word on this clone: The junction does not match germline at one end; this may be a read error. This chain uses TRBV7-8 with TRBJ2-3; D is undetermined. From germline, CDR1 is SGHVS and CDR2 FQNEAQ. This CDR3 has 17 amino acids. This CDR3 reads CVSSFSSLLTDTDTQYF. In DNA form, the CDR3 reads TGTGTCAGCAGCTTTTCTTCCTTGCTGACCGACACAGATACGCAGTATTTT.